These T cell receptor beta chains were read from a single sample in a study of post-analysis software for immune sequencing data. MiXCR was run by TCRdb on the PCR reads, yielding one entry per CDR3 protein. The data show approximately 730,000 distinct CDR3 sequences, with roughly 50% seen just once and roughly 5% held by the top ten. Sequenced: blood. Every receptor here comes from a girl aged 5-17 years with multiple sclerosis. The CDR3 runs from the conserved cysteine through the conserved F or W. Fields, in order: clone size, D gene, J gene, V gene, CDR3 protein, CDR3 DNA. The D gene is left open where the match is weak. Clone size is not always given. Where it is, it says once, few, many or a class for expanded clones.

few,.,TRBJ2-1,TRBV25-1,CASSASPGSYNEQFF,TGTGCCAGCAGTGCATCCCCAGGGAGCTACAATGAGCAGTTCTTC
once,TRBD2,TRBJ2-3,TRBV10-3,CATLADPTDTQYF,TGTGCCACCCTAGCGGACCCCACAGATACGCAGTATTTT
.,.,TRBJ2-1,TRBV6-6,CASSYGLSSNEQFF,TGTGCCAGCAGTTATGGACTTTCGTCCAATGAGCAGTTCTTC
.,TRBD2,TRBJ2-1,TRBV7-2,CASSGGRSHEQFF,TGTGCCAGCAGCGGCGGGAGGAGTCATGAGCAGTTCTTC
few,.,TRBJ2-7,TRBV6-2/TRBV6-3,CASSYPTVEQYF,TGTGCCAGCAGTTACCCGACAGTTGAGCAGTACTTC
.,.,TRBJ2-1,TRBV4-3,CASSQDRTNLGGERQFF,TGCGCCAGCAGCCAAGATCGGACTAACTTAGGAGGTGAACGGCAGTTCTTC
.,TRBD2,TRBJ2-1,TRBV12-3/TRBV12-4,CASTLTSGLPNEQFF,TGTGCCAGCACCCTGACTAGCGGACTCCCCAATGAGCAGTTCTTC
.,.,TRBJ2-7,TRBV10-3,CAVSEGRGYEQYF,TGTGCCGTCAGTGAGGGACGGGGGTACGAGCAGTACTTC
few,TRBD2,TRBJ2-5,TRBV7-8,CASSFLLAGEKETQYF,TGTGCCAGCAGCTTTTTGCTAGCGGGAGAGAAGGAGACCCAGTACTTC
.,TRBD1,TRBJ2-3,TRBV28,CASSKATGGDFRSTDTQYF,TGTGCCAGCAGTAAAGCGACAGGGGGCGATTTTCGTAGCACAGATACGCAGTATTTT
.,.,TRBJ2-1,TRBV24-1,CATSDPQTGSSYNEQFF,TGTGCCACCAGTGATCCCCAGACCGGTAGCTCCTACAATGAGCAGTTCTTC
.,.,TRBJ1-1,TRBV29-1,CSAVLDRNTEAFF,TGCAGCGCTGTCCTTGACAGGAACACTGAAGCTTTCTTT
few,.,TRBJ2-3,TRBV15,CATSHPGDTQYF,TGTGCCACCAGCCACCCGGGAGATACGCAGTATTTT
.,TRBD1,TRBJ1-5,TRBV7-6,CASSLGNGQGGNQPQHF,TGTGCCAGCAGCTTAGGGAACGGACAGGGTGGCAATCAGCCCCAGCATTTT
few,.,TRBJ2-1,TRBV5-1,CASSPDHNEQFF,TGCGCCAGCAGCCCGGACCACAATGAGCAGTTCTTC
.,.,TRBJ1-1,TRBV4-1,CTSSQEGLEAFF,TGCACCAGCAGCCAAGAGGGGCTTGAAGCTTTCTTT
.,TRBD1,TRBJ1-2,TRBV7-2,CASSLGDRFGGYTF,TGTGCCAGCAGCTTAGGGGACAGGTTTGGTGGCTACACCTTC
few,.,TRBJ2-7,TRBV12-3/TRBV12-4,CASSWDGLGYEQYF,TGTGCCAGCAGTTGGGACGGTCTGGGCTACGAGCAGTACTTC
.,.,TRBJ2-3,TRBV12-3/TRBV12-4,CASSLSARDTQYF,TGTGCCAGCAGTTTAAGCGCCAGAGATACGCAGTATTTT
.,.,TRBJ2-4,TRBV6-2/TRBV6-3,CASSYSSPMGNIQYF,TGTGCCAGCAGTTACTCGAGCCCGATGGGTAACATTCAGTACTTC
few,.,TRBJ1-1,TRBV7-9,CATGAGPNTEAFF,TGTGCCACTGGGGCGGGACCAAACACTGAAGCTTTCTTT
.,.,TRBJ1-4,TRBV7-2,CASSLGHLNEKLFF,TGTGCCAGCAGCTTGGGGCACCTTAATGAAAAACTGTTTTTT
.,.,TRBJ2-6,TRBV28,CASSFGGAALSGANVLTF,TGTGCCAGCAGTTTCGGAGGGGCAGCTCTATCTGGGGCCAACGTCCTGACTTTC
.,.,TRBJ2-1,TRBV18,CASTDGAGSVRDEQFF,TGTGCCAGCACAGACGGAGCAGGGTCTGTCCGGGATGAGCAGTTCTTC
few,.,TRBJ2-5,TRBV4-3,CASSQDRPGAKETQYF,TGCGCCAGCAGCCAAGATCGGCCGGGAGCAAAAGAGACCCAGTACTTC
few,.,TRBJ1-5,TRBV12-3/TRBV12-4,CASSFDRLLRNQPQHF,TGTGCCAGCAGTTTTGATCGGCTCTTACGCAATCAGCCCCAGCATTTT
few,.,TRBJ2-4,TRBV6-6,CASSYFVVAKNIQYF,TGTGCCAGCAGTTACTTTGTAGTAGCCAAAAACATTCAGTACTTC
.,.,TRBJ1-5,TRBV7-8,CASSPQGAQPQHF,TGTGCCAGCAGCCCACAGGGAGCCCAGCCCCAGCATTTT
.,.,TRBJ1-6,TRBV12-3/TRBV12-4,CASSLRGVVESPLHF,TGTGCCAGCAGTTTAAGGGGGGTGGTGGAGTCACCCCTCCACTTT
.,.,TRBJ1-2,TRBV19,CASSLADVDYGYTF,TGTGCCAGTAGTCTCGCGGACGTGGACTATGGCTACACCTTC
.,.,TRBJ2-4,TRBV9,CASSKGGPGNIQYF,TGTGCCAGCTCCAAGGGGGGGCCGGGAAACATTCAGTACTTC
once,TRBD2,TRBJ2-1,TRBV5-1,CASSLRLARRNEQFF,TGCGCCAGCAGCTTGCGACTAGCACGGCGCAATGAGCAGTTCTTC
.,.,TRBJ1-2,TRBV20-1,CSARDGPGDYGYTF,TGCAGTGCTAGAGATGGCCCGGGGGACTATGGCTACACCTTC
few,.,TRBJ2-1,TRBV7-8,CASSLAGVGSDIYNEQFF,TGTGCCAGCAGCTTAGCGGGGGTGGGTAGCGATATTTACAATGAGCAGTTCTTC
.,TRBD1,TRBJ2-7,TRBV7-2,CASSEDRGPTYEQYF,TGTGCCAGCAGCGAGGACAGGGGACCGACCTACGAGCAGTACTTC
.,.,TRBJ1-5,TRBV28,CASSLLPFQPQHF,TGTGCCAGCAGTTTGTTGCCGTTTCAGCCCCAGCATTTT
few,.,TRBJ2-3,TRBV7-9,CASRGEDRPDTQYF,TGTGCCAGCAGGGGGGAAGATAGGCCAGATACGCAGTATTTT